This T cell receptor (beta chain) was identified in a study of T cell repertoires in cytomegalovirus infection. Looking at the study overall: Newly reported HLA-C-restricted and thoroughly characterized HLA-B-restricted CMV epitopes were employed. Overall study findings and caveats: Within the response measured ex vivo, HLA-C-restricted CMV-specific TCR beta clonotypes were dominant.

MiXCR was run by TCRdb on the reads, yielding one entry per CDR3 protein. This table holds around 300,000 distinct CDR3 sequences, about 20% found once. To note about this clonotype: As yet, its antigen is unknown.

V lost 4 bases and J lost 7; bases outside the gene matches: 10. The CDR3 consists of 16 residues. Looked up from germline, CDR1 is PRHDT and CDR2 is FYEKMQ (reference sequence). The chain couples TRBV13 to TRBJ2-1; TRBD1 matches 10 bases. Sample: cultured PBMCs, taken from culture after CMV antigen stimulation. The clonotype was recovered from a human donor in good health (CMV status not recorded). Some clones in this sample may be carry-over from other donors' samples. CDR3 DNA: TGTGCCAGCAGCTCCACCGGGACAGGGGCTGGGAATGAGCAGTTCTTC. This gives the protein CASSSTGTGAGNEQFF.